The rows below give T cell receptor beta chains drawn from one sample of a study of CD4+ T cells in melanoma. Profiled with immunoSEQ multiplex PCR; TCRdb holds only in-frame clones, not every one. The data contain 20,000 to 25,000 clones, roughly 82% of them singletons. Sequenced input: cells from a culture (not recorded whether cultured in vitro). The source is a human donor with melanoma. Each CDR3 is given with its conserved first and last residue. Fields, in order: clone size, D gene, J gene, CDR3 length, V gene, CDR3 DNA, CDR3 protein. The D gene is left open where the match is weak. Only some rows state a clone size, as once, few, many or a class for expanded clones.

clone_size: NA; d_call: NA; j_call: TRBJ1-6; cdr3_length: 14; v_call: TRBV5-4; cdr3_nt: TGTGCCAGCAGCTTGGATGGGGGCTACTCACCCCTCCACTTT; cdr3_aa: CASSLDGGYSPLHF
clone_size: NA; d_call: TRBD1; j_call: TRBJ2-1; cdr3_length: 15; v_call: TRBV5-1; cdr3_nt: TGCGCCAGCAGTTGGATGGACAGGGGTAACAATGAGCAGTTCTTC; cdr3_aa: CASSWMDRGNNEQFF
clone_size: NA; d_call: TRBD1; j_call: TRBJ1-5; cdr3_length: 14; v_call: TRBV28; cdr3_nt: TGTGCCAGCAGCGGGACAGTCCGCAATCAGCCCCAGCATTTT; cdr3_aa: CASSGTVRNQPQHF
clone_size: NA; d_call: NA; j_call: TRBJ1-4; cdr3_length: 14; v_call: TRBV30; cdr3_nt: TGTGCCTGGAGTGGGGTGCTTAATAATGAAAAACTGTTTTTT; cdr3_aa: CAWSGVLNNEKLFF
clone_size: NA; d_call: NA; j_call: TRBJ1-3; cdr3_length: 13; v_call: TRBV5-1; cdr3_nt: TGCGCCAGCAGCTTGAATTTCGCGAACACCATATATTTT; cdr3_aa: CASSLNFANTIYF
clone_size: NA; d_call: NA; j_call: TRBJ1-2; cdr3_length: 13; v_call: TRBV5-1; cdr3_nt: TGCGCCAGCAGCCCGAGGGGGAGATATGGCTACACCTTC; cdr3_aa: CASSPRGRYGYTF
clone_size: NA; d_call: TRBD2; j_call: TRBJ2-3; cdr3_length: 19; v_call: TRBV5-1; cdr3_nt: TGCGCCAGCAGCTTCTGGGGGAGGCCTAGCGGGGGCCTGTCAGATACGCAGTATTTT; cdr3_aa: CASSFWGRPSGGLSDTQYF
clone_size: NA; d_call: TRBD2; j_call: TRBJ2-1; cdr3_length: 18; v_call: TRBV5-1; cdr3_nt: TGCGCCAGCAGGGCCGGGACTAGCGGGGGGAGCTCCTACAATGAGCAGTTCTTC; cdr3_aa: CASRAGTSGGSSYNEQFF
clone_size: once; d_call: NA; j_call: TRBJ1-2; cdr3_length: 12; v_call: TRBV6-1; cdr3_nt: TGTGCCAGCATCGACCGCTACTATGGCTACACCTTC; cdr3_aa: CASIDRYYGYTF
clone_size: NA; d_call: NA; j_call: TRBJ1-3; cdr3_length: 13; v_call: TRBV7-8; cdr3_nt: TGTGCCAGCACTGGGGTATCGGGAAACACCATATATTTT; cdr3_aa: CASTGVSGNTIYF
clone_size: NA; d_call: NA; j_call: TRBJ2-7; cdr3_length: 16; v_call: TRBV19; cdr3_nt: TGTGCCAGTAGTATAGATCCTAGTAGGAGGTCTGACGAGCAGTACTTC; cdr3_aa: CASSIDPSRRSDEQYF
clone_size: NA; d_call: NA; j_call: TRBJ1-5; cdr3_length: 15; v_call: TRBV30; cdr3_nt: TGTGCCTGGAGTGTCCTCGGTACCCGCAATCAGCCCCAGCATTTT; cdr3_aa: CAWSVLGTRNQPQHF
clone_size: NA; d_call: NA; j_call: TRBJ1-3; cdr3_length: 12; v_call: TRBV19; cdr3_nt: TGTGCCAGTATCTCGCTTGGAAACACCATATATTTT; cdr3_aa: CASISLGNTIYF
clone_size: NA; d_call: NA; j_call: TRBJ1-6; cdr3_length: 16; v_call: TRBV6-6; cdr3_nt: TGTGCCAGCAGTTACCGGGCGAGCGCCGGGGGTTCACCCCTCCACTTT; cdr3_aa: CASSYRASAGGSPLHF
clone_size: few; d_call: NA; j_call: TRBJ1-3; cdr3_length: 17; v_call: TRBV1; cdr3_nt: TGCACCAGCAGCCAAGATCTAGACAGGCCCTCTGGAAACACCATATATTTT; cdr3_aa: CTSSQDLDRPSGNTIYF
clone_size: NA; d_call: TRBD1; j_call: TRBJ1-5; cdr3_length: 14; v_call: TRBV6-6; cdr3_nt: TGTGCCAGCAGCACATACAGGGGAACTCAGCCCCAGCATTTT; cdr3_aa: CASSTYRGTQPQHF
clone_size: few; d_call: NA; j_call: TRBJ2-3; cdr3_length: 13; v_call: TRBV5-1; cdr3_nt: TGCGCCAGCAGCTTGGCCGGGAGAGATACGCAGTATTTT; cdr3_aa: CASSLAGRDTQYF
clone_size: NA; d_call: TRBD1; j_call: TRBJ1-5; cdr3_length: 16; v_call: TRBV5-1; cdr3_nt: TGCGCCAGCAGCTGGGGGGACAGGGGGAGCAATCAGCCCCAGCATTTT; cdr3_aa: CASSWGDRGSNQPQHF
clone_size: few; d_call: NA; j_call: TRBJ2-2; cdr3_length: 15; v_call: TRBV6-6; cdr3_nt: TGTGCCAGCAGCACACCCTTTCTAGAGTTCGGGGAGCTGTTTTTT; cdr3_aa: CASSTPFLEFGELFF
clone_size: NA; d_call: NA; j_call: TRBJ2-6; cdr3_length: 16; v_call: TRBV6-1; cdr3_nt: TGTGCCAGCAGTGAACGCCGGGGGCCTGGGGCCAACGTCCTGACTTTC; cdr3_aa: CASSERRGPGANVLTF
clone_size: NA; d_call: NA; j_call: TRBJ1-1; cdr3_length: 14; v_call: TRBV21-1; cdr3_nt: TGTGCCAGCACCGACGGGACAGGGGGGACTGAAGCTTTCTTT; cdr3_aa: CASTDGTGGTEAFF
clone_size: NA; d_call: NA; j_call: TRBJ2-7; cdr3_length: 14; v_call: TRBV6-5; cdr3_nt: TGTGCCAGCAGCAAGGATACAGCGTCCTACGAGCAGTACTTC; cdr3_aa: CASSKDTASYEQYF
clone_size: NA; d_call: NA; j_call: TRBJ1-2; cdr3_length: 14; v_call: TRBV6-1; cdr3_nt: TGTGCCAGCACAGGAGTCGGTCTGCGGGAAGGCTACACCTTC; cdr3_aa: CASTGVGLREGYTF
clone_size: once; d_call: TRBD1; j_call: TRBJ1-1; cdr3_length: 13; v_call: TRBV30; cdr3_nt: TGTGCCTGCAAGACAGGGCCGAACACTGAAGCTTTCTTT; cdr3_aa: CACKTGPNTEAFF
clone_size: NA; d_call: TRBD2; j_call: TRBJ2-7; cdr3_length: 16; v_call: TRBV7-8; cdr3_nt: TGTGCCAGCAGCGCCCCGTGGATTAGCGGGGGAGACGAGCAGTACTTC; cdr3_aa: CASSAPWISGGDEQYF
clone_size: few; d_call: NA; j_call: TRBJ1-3; cdr3_length: 13; v_call: TRBV7-2; cdr3_nt: TGTGCCAGCACTCAGACAGGAGGAAACACCATATATTTT; cdr3_aa: CASTQTGGNTIYF